The clone carrying this TCR beta chain was detected once. Its antigen is not known. CDR3 sequences, V/J genes, frequencies and template counts came from survey-depth TCRbeta sequencing. Profiled with immunoSEQ multiplex PCR; TCRdb holds only in-frame clones, not every one. The sample records just under 10,000 clones, around three fifths being singletons. This sample stems from a study of tissue T cells after allogeneic stem cell transplantation. Study conclusions and caveats: Few T cell clones were shared across patients, but motif clusters showed tissue-specific shared signatures.

There are 15 residues in the CDR3. The V gene's germline CDR1 is LNHDA and CDR2 SQIVND (reference sequence). Trimming shortened V by 3 bases and J by 2 bases, and 13 bases separated the two germline ends. This chain connects TRBV19 to TRBJ1-2; D is ambiguous. The specimen was tissue from the jejunum, collected at autopsy. The receptor was derived from a woman aged 18 to 50 with breast cancer. Here the CDR3 DNA reads TGTGCCAGTAGTATGACTATCGACTCGAACTATGGCTACACCTTC. This encodes CASSMTIDSNYGYTF. The full variable domain, rest sourced from reference TRBV19 and TRBJ1-2, is DGGITQSPKYLFRKEGQNVTLSCEQNLNHDAMYWYRQDPGQGLRLIYYSQIVNDFQKGDIAEGYSVSREKKESFPLTVTSAQKNPTAFYLCASSMTIDSNYGYTFGSGTRLTVV.